A selection of T cell receptor beta chains follows, all from one sample in a study of T-cell reconstitution after alpha-beta-depleted transplantation in children. TCRdb fed the PCR reads into MiXCR, producing one record per CDR3 protein. The table lists approximately 500,000 distinct CDR3 sequences, about a quarter of them singletons. Specimen: PBMCs, collected before TCRalphabeta/CD19-depleted stem cell transplant. These receptors all stem from a boy in the first two years of life with Wiskott-Aldrich syndrome, due to receive a stem cell transplant. Both conserved end residues are part of each CDR3. Fields, in order: V gene, D gene, J gene, clone size, CDR3 protein, CDR3 DNA. A D gene is named only where the DNA matches it firmly. A row's size may be missing; if present it is once, few, many or a size class.

>TRBV7-9|.|TRBJ2-3|few
CASSRDGDTQYF
TGTGCCAGCAGCCGCGATGGGGATACGCAGTATTTT
>TRBV2|TRBD2|TRBJ2-5|.
CASCLGRISGTAGKTQYF
TGTGCCAGCTGTTTAGGGCGGATTAGCGGGACGGCCGGGAAGACCCAGTACTTC
>TRBV7-2|TRBD2|TRBJ2-1|.
CASRQGLAGVSYNEQFF
TGTGCCAGCAGACAAGGACTAGCGGGTGTTTCCTACAATGAGCAGTTCTTC
>TRBV5-1|TRBD1|TRBJ2-1|.
CASSTGGVGNEQFF
TGCGCCAGCAGTACAGGGGGCGTCGGCAATGAGCAGTTCTTC
>TRBV29-1|TRBD1|TRBJ2-7|few
CSVGTGNEQYF
TGCAGCGTTGGGACAGGGAACGAGCAGTACTTC
>TRBV7-2|.|TRBJ2-3|.
CASSLAHDTQYF
TGTGCCAGCAGCTTAGCACACGATACGCAGTATTTT
>TRBV7-9|TRBD2|TRBJ2-1|few
CASSNSGQQFF
TGTGCCAGCAGCAATAGCGGGCAGCAGTTCTTC
>TRBV10-3|.|TRBJ2-3|.
CAISDWARTDTQYF
TGTGCCATCAGTGACTGGGCTCGGACAGATACGCAGTATTTT
>TRBV20-1|.|TRBJ1-5|.
CSARGPDGNSNQPQHF
TGCAGTGCTAGAGGACCAGACGGTAATAGCAATCAGCCCCAGCATTTT
>TRBV5-1|TRBD1|TRBJ2-5|.
CASSLFGQGMSETQYF
TGCGCCAGCAGCTTGTTTGGACAGGGGATGTCGGAGACCCAGTACTTC
>TRBV7-2|.|TRBJ1-4|few
CASSFLGGGSNEKLFF
TGTGCCAGCAGCTTCCTGGGGGGAGGGTCGAATGAAAAACTGTTTTTT
>TRBV5-1|TRBD2|TRBJ2-7|many
CASSLALAGAYEQYF
TGCGCCAGCAGCTTGGCACTAGCGGGCGCCTACGAGCAGTACTTC
>TRBV5-1|TRBD2|TRBJ2-1|.
CASSLVALAGPSYNEQFF
TGCGCCAGCAGCTTGGTGGCACTAGCGGGACCCTCCTACAATGAGCAGTTCTTC
>TRBV20-1|TRBD1|TRBJ2-1|once
CSASSGTGHGNEQFF
TGCAGTGCTAGCTCCGGGACAGGGCACGGCAATGAGCAGTTCTTC
>TRBV7-2|TRBD1|TRBJ2-3|.
CASSVAAGQGTQYF
TGTGCCAGCAGCGTAGCCGCGGGACAGGGCACGCAGTATTTT
>TRBV19|.|TRBJ1-1|few
CASIARRRTSTEAFF
TGTGCCAGTATCGCTCGACGAAGGACTAGCACTGAAGCTTTCTTT
>TRBV20-1|TRBD1|TRBJ1-2|few
CSATSDRGLRYYGYTF
TGCAGTGCTACGTCAGACAGGGGCCTAAGGTACTATGGCTACACCTTC
>TRBV10-1|.|TRBJ2-6|many
CASSAGVSGANVLTF
TGCGCCAGCAGTGCAGGGGTCTCTGGGGCCAACGTCCTGACTTTC
>TRBV5-1|TRBD2|TRBJ2-1|few
CASRMGGRNEQFF
TGCGCCAGCAGAATGGGGGGGAGGAATGAGCAGTTCTTC
>TRBV5-6|TRBD2|TRBJ2-2|.
CASSLPSGRYTGELFF
TGTGCCAGCAGCTTGCCTAGCGGGAGGTACACCGGGGAGCTGTTTTTT
>TRBV29-1|TRBD2|TRBJ2-1|few
CSGSGSPDEQFF
TGCAGCGGTAGCGGGAGTCCCGATGAGCAGTTCTTC
>TRBV15|.|TRBJ2-7|few
CATSRGLHHEQYF
TGTGCCACCAGCAGAGGTCTCCATCACGAGCAGTACTTC
>TRBV5-1|TRBD2|TRBJ2-5|.
CASSTPGLAGTETQYF
TGCGCCAGCAGCACGCCGGGACTAGCGGGAACGGAGACCCAGTACTTC
>TRBV14|.|TRBJ2-7|.
CASSQLNYEQYF
TGTGCCAGCAGCCAACTAAACTACGAGCAGTACTTC
>TRBV7-2|.|TRBJ1-1|.
CASSLAQWGTNTEAFF
TGTGCCAGCAGCTTAGCGCAATGGGGGACCAACACTGAAGCTTTCTTT
>TRBV12-3/TRBV12-4|.|TRBJ2-7|few
CAIAEPYEQYF
TGTGCCATAGCGGAACCCTACGAGCAGTACTTC
>TRBV5-6|.|TRBJ2-4|.
CASSLGVRQAKNIQYF
TGTGCCAGCAGCTTGGGAGTCAGGCAAGCCAAAAACATTCAGTACTTC
>TRBV27|.|TRBJ2-6|.
CASRRVGRSGANVLTF
TGTGCCAGCAGAAGAGTCGGTCGCTCTGGGGCCAACGTCCTGACTTTC
>TRBV3-1|.|TRBJ1-1|few
CASSGWNTEAFF
TGTGCCAGCAGCGGGTGGAACACTGAAGCTTTCTTT
>TRBV20-1|TRBD2|TRBJ2-1|.
CSASPRLAGAGNEQFF
TGCAGTGCTTCTCCTCGACTAGCGGGAGCTGGGAATGAGCAGTTCTTC
>TRBV5-1|.|TRBJ2-5|.
CASSSLGSGETQYF
TGCGCCAGCAGCTCCTTAGGGTCCGGGGAGACCCAGTACTTC
>TRBV5-1|.|TRBJ2-7|once
CASSLAPGMSYEQYF
TGCGCCAGCAGCTTGGCACCAGGGATGTCCTACGAGCAGTACTTC
>TRBV18|TRBD1|TRBJ2-1|few
CASSPGTGRDEQFF
TGTGCCAGCTCACCCGGGACAGGTCGGGATGAGCAGTTCTTC
>TRBV2|TRBD2|TRBJ2-1|.
CASSEPGTSEYNEQFF
TGTGCCAGCAGTGAACCCGGGACTAGCGAGTACAATGAGCAGTTCTTC
>TRBV20-1|TRBD2|TRBJ2-7|once
CSARALKIPGLAGRSSHYEQYF
TGCAGTGCTAGAGCTCTAAAAATACCGGGACTAGCGGGACGCAGCTCGCACTACGAGCAGTACTTC
>TRBV11-1|.|TRBJ2-2|.
CASSLPYPIQRANTGELFF
TGTGCCAGCAGCTTACCTTACCCCATCCAGCGGGCTAACACCGGGGAGCTGTTTTTT
>TRBV6-1|TRBD1|TRBJ2-2|.
CASRTGWTGELFF
TGTGCCAGCAGGACAGGGTGGACCGGGGAGCTGTTTTTT
>TRBV12-3/TRBV12-4|.|TRBJ2-1|few
CASSLDTLPNVRNEQFF
TGTGCCAGCAGTTTAGATACCCTTCCCAACGTGAGAAATGAGCAGTTCTTC
>TRBV5-1|TRBD2|TRBJ2-7|few
CASSLVAAGEYEQYF
TGCGCCAGCAGCTTGGTTGCAGCGGGAGAGTACGAGCAGTACTTC
>TRBV5-1|.|TRBJ1-4|.
CASSPTAGNEKLFF
TGCGCCAGCAGCCCGACAGCCGGTAATGAAAAACTGTTTTTT
>TRBV4-2|TRBD2|TRBJ2-7|.
CASSQEAGGPYEQYF
TGTGCCAGCAGCCAGGAAGCGGGAGGGCCCTACGAGCAGTACTTC
>TRBV5-1|.|TRBJ2-3|many
CASSLTGPPDTQYF
TGCGCCAGCAGCTTAACAGGGCCACCAGATACGCAGTATTTT
>TRBV7-3|TRBD2|TRBJ2-1|few
CASSLNPGGRNEQFF
TGTGCCAGCAGCTTAAACCCGGGAGGCCGGAATGAGCAGTTCTTC
>TRBV5-1|TRBD1|TRBJ2-7|.
CASSEGTGRRVTYEQCF
TGCGCCAGCAGCGAGGGGACAGGCCGGAGGGTTACCTACGAGCAGTGCTTC
>TRBV7-2|.|TRBJ2-7|.
CASSLEMGQGTYEQYF
TGTGCCAGCAGCTTAGAAATGGGGCAGGGCACCTACGAGCAGTACTTC
>TRBV6-1|.|TRBJ1-5|.
CASRARASNQPQHF
TGTGCCAGCAGGGCCCGGGCTAGCAATCAGCCCCAGCATTTT
>TRBV5-1|TRBD2|TRBJ2-1|many
CASSLRLAGGSYNEQFF
TGCGCCAGCAGCCTAAGACTAGCGGGAGGTTCCTACAATGAGCAGTTCTTC
>TRBV7-2|.|TRBJ1-1|few
CASSLMPMNTEAFF
TGTGCCAGCAGCTTAATGCCGATGAACACTGAAGCTTTCTTT
>TRBV10-3|TRBD1|TRBJ1-2|.
CAISGYTGAGGGYTF
TGTGCCATCAGTGGTTACACAGGGGCCGGGGGTGGCTACACCTTC
>TRBV2|.|TRBJ2-3|.
CASVVRDTQYF
TGTGCCAGCGTAGTCCGGGATACGCAGTATTTT
>TRBV20-1|.|TRBJ2-5|.
CSARSREETQYF
TGCAGTGCTAGATCCCGGGAAGAGACCCAGTACTTC
>TRBV27|TRBD2|TRBJ2-1|.
CASSLSISGPTSYNEQFF
TGTGCCAGCAGTTTATCGATTAGCGGGCCTACCTCCTACAATGAGCAGTTCTTC
>TRBV20-1|TRBD2|TRBJ2-5|.
CSARGLAASQETQYF
TGCAGTGCTAGGGGACTAGCGGCGTCCCAAGAGACCCAGTACTTC
>TRBV2|TRBD1|TRBJ2-1|.
CASSGKDRDRNNEQFF
TGTGCCAGCAGTGGGAAAGACAGGGATCGCAACAATGAGCAGTTCTTC
>TRBV12-3/TRBV12-4|.|TRBJ2-2|.
CAGGWSAGELFF
TGTGCCGGGGGGTGGAGCGCCGGGGAGCTGTTTTTT